Described below is a single TCR beta chain sequence and its context. Its target is unknown. PBMCs were isolated at a quantity of at least 6 million per sample. Each sample provided at least 5.5 micrograms of extracted total RNA. PCR was performed a second time for about 7 to 12 cycles using a sample-barcoded 5' primer and a J-beta primer mix. Each CDR3 protein gets one entry after TCRdb re-called the 5' RACE reads with MiXCR. The sample has approximately 1.5 million distinct CDR3 sequences; 40% to 45% are singletons. This record comes from a study of blood T cells in healthy people across ages. Between the trimmed V and J ends, which lost 2 bases and 6 bases, there was a span of 15 bases. The CDR3 is 15 amino acids. Germline V gene lookup returns CDR1 MDHEN and CDR2 SYDVKM. Regarding the study as a whole: Estimated diversity that came from one million T cells was considered an underestimate. PBMCs were not sorted, which prevented a conclusive comparison of naive versus antigen-experienced cells.

This sequence originates from a woman between 18 and 29 years old in good health. The chain couples TRBV28 to TRBJ2-3; D is possibly TRBD2 (6 bases). Material: blood. CDR3 DNA: TGTGCCAGCAGTTTAGCGGGAACCCATAGGGATACGCAGTATTTT. Encoded protein: CASSLAGTHRDTQYF. The full variable domain, rest sourced from reference TRBV28 and TRBJ2-3, is DVKVTQSSRYLVKRTGEKVFLECVQDMDHENMFWYRQDPGLGLRLIYFSYDVKMKEKGDIPEGYSVSREKKERFSLILESASTNQTSMYLCASSLAGTHRDTQYFGPGTRLTVL.